This TCR beta chain was recovered during a study of blood T cell repertoires in COVID-19. Overall study context: Sites in the United States, Italy and Spain provided acute and convalescent COVID-19 samples. T cells, B-cell-depleted T cells, or PBMCs supplied cDNA or gDNA.

Original data processing: Cell counts per sample came from amplifying reference gene primers. Profiled with immunoSEQ multiplex PCR; TCRdb holds only in-frame clones, not every one. That table is the source of V, J and clone size, and D and trimming were worked out from the DNA. The sample has 160,000 or so clones, about 90% seen once. V was shortened by 1 base and J by 8 bases, with 17 bases between the two germline ends. This CDR3 has 16 amino acids. Germline CDR1 and CDR2: KGHSH and LQKENI. The sequence was obtained from a woman in her 70s with acute or convalescent COVID-19. Sequencing input: peripheral blood. The rearrangement uses TRBV18 and TRBJ1-4; the D gene is possibly TRBD1 (6 bases). The CDR3 region is CASSPLPDSATEKLFF. The CDR3 nucleotides are TGTGCCAGCTCACCACTCCCGGACAGCGCTACGGAAAAACTGTTTTTT.